This record concerns one TCR beta chain sequence. The CDR3 is 16 amino acids. Germline trimming cut 2 bases from V and 2 bases from J; bases unmatched to any gene: 7. CDR1 is SNHLY and CDR2 is FYNNEI in the germline V gene. This entry is derived from a study of blood T cell repertoires in COVID-19. Study information: Both acute and convalescent COVID-19 samples were obtained from the United States, Italy and Spain.

This table comes from immunoSEQ multiplex PCR, and its TCRdb copy is limited to in-frame clones, with some not included. The table has about 330,000 clones, roughly 90% seen once. The sequence derives from a woman aged 45-60 years with active or convalescent COVID-19. V usage is TRBV2 and J usage is TRBJ2-3; 7 bases match TRBD2. Sample: peripheral blood. CDR3 bases: TGTGCCAGCAGTGAAAATTGGGGGGGGATCACAGATACGCAGTATTTT. Amino acid sequence: CASSENWGGITDTQYF.